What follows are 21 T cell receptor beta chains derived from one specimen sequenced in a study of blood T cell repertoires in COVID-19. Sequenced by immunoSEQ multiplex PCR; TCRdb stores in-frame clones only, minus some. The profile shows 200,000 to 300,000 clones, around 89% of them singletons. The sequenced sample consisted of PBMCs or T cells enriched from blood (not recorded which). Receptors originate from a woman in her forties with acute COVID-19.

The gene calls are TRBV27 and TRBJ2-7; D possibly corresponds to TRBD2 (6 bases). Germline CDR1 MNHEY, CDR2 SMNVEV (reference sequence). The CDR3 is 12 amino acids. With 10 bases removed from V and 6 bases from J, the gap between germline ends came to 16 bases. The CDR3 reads CATNGGKGEQYF. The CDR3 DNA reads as TGTGCCACCAACGGGGGTAAGGGCGAGCAGTACTTC.

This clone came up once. In nucleotides, the CDR3 is TGCGCCAGCAGCCCCGGGAGGGCCTCCTACAATGAGCAGTTCTTC. It yields the protein CASSPGRASYNEQFF. The rearrangement joins TRBV4-3 to TRBJ2-1, with TRBD2 matching 8 bases. The V and J ends lost 4 bases and 0 bases, in that order; junction bases with no gene match: 2. This CDR3 is built from 15 residues. CDR1 and CDR2 (germline): LGHNA, YSLEER.

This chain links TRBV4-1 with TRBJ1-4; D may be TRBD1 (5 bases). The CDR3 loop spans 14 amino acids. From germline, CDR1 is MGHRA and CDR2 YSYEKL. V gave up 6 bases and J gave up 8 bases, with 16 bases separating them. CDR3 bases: TGCGCCAGCAGTATTCCGGGGGTTGGGGAAAAACTGTTTTTT. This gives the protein CASSIPGVGEKLFF.

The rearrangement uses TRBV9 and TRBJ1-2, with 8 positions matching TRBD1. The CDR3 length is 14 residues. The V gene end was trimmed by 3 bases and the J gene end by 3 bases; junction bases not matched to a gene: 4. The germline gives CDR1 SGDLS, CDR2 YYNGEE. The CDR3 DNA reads TGTGCCAGCAGCGGACAGGGGATTTACTATGGCTACACCTTC. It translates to CASSGQGIYYGYTF.

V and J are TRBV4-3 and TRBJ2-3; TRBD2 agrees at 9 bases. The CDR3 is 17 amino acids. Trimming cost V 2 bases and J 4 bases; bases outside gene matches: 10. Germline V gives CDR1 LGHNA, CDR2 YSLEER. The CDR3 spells CASSQLTGLALPDTQYF. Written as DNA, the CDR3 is TGCGCCAGCAGCCAACTGACGGGACTAGCTTTACCAGATACGCAGTATTTT.

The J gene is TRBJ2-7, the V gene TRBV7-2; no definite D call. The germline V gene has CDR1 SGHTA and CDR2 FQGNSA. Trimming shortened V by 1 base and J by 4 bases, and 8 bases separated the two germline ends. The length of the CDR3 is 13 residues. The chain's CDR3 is CASSLGRKYEQYF. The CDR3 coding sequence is TGTGCCAGCAGCTTAGGCAGGAAATACGAGCAGTACTTC.

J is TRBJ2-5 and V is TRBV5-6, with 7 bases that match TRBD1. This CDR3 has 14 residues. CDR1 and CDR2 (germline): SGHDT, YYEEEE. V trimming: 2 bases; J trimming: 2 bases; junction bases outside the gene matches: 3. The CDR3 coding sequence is TGTGCCAGCAGCTTCGGGACAGCGCAAGAGACCCAGTACTTC. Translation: CASSFGTAQETQYF.

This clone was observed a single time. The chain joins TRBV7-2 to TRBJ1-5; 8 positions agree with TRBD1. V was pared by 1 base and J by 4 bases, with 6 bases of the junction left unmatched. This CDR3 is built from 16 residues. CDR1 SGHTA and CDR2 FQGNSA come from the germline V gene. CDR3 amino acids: CASSLDPDRGNQPQHF. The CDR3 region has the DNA TGTGCCAGCAGCTTAGATCCCGACAGGGGAAATCAGCCCCAGCATTTT.

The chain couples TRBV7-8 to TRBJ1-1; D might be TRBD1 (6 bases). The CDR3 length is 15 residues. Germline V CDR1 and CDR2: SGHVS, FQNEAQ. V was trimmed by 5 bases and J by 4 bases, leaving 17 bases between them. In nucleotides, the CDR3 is TGTGCCAGCAGCCCCCGTCGGGGGGCAAGCACTGAAGCTTTCTTT. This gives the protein CASSPRRGASTEAFF. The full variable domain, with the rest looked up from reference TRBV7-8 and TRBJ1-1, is GAGVSQSPRYKVAKRGQDVALRCDPISGHVSLFWYQQALGQGPEFLTYFQNEAQLDKSGLPSDRFFAERPEGSVSTLKIQRTQQEDSAVYLCASSPRRGASTEAFFGQGTRLTVV.

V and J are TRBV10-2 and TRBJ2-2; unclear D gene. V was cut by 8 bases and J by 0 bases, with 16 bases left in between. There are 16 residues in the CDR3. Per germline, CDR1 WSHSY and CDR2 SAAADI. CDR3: CASSWVGEPNTGELFF. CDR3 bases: TGCGCCAGCTCCTGGGTGGGCGAGCCGAACACCGGGGAGCTGTTTTTT.

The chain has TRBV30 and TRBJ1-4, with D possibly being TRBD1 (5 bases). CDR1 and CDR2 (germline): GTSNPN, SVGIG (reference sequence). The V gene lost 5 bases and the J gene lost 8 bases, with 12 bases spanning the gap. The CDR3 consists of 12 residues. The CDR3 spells CAWGRGEEKLFF. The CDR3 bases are TGTGCCTGGGGAAGGGGTGAAGAAAAACTGTTTTTT.

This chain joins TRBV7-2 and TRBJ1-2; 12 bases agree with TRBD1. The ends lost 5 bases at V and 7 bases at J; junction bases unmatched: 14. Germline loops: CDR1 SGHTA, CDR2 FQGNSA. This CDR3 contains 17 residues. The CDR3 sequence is CASSGGPGQGAHGGYTF. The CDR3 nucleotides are TGTGCCAGCAGCGGGGGTCCGGGACAGGGGGCCCATGGTGGCTACACCTTC.

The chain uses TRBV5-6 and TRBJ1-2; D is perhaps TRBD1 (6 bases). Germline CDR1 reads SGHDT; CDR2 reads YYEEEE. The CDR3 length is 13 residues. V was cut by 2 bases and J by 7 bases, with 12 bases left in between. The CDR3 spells CASSLAGAPGYTF. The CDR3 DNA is TGTGCCAGCAGCTTAGCAGGGGCGCCTGGCTACACCTTC.

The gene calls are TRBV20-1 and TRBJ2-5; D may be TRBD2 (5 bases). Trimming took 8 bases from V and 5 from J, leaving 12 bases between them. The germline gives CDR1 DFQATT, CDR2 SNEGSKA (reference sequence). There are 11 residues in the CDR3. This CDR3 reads CSPLGLETQYF. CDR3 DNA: TGCAGTCCACTAGGTTTGGAGACCCAGTACTTC.

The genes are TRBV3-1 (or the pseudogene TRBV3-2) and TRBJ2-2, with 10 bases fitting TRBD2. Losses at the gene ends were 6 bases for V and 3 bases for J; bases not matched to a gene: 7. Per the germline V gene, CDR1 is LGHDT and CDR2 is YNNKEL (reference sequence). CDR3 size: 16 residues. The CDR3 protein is CASRHSGGRHTGELFF. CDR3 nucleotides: TGTGCCAGCAGGCATAGCGGGGGGCGGCACACCGGGGAGCTGTTTTTT.

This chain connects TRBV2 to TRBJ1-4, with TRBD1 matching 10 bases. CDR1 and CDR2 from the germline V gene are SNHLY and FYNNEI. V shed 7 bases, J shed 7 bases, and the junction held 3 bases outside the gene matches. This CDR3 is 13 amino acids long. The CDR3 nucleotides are TGTGCCAGCACCGGACAGGGGGGTGAAAAACTGTTTTTT. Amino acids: CASTGQGGEKLFF.

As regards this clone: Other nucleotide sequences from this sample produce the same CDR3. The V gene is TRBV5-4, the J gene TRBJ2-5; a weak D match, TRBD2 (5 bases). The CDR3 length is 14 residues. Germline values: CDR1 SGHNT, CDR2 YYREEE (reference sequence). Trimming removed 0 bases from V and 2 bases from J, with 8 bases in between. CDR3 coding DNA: TGTGCCAGCAGCTTGGTGGGAGCTCAAGAGACCCAGTACTTC. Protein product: CASSLVGAQETQYF.

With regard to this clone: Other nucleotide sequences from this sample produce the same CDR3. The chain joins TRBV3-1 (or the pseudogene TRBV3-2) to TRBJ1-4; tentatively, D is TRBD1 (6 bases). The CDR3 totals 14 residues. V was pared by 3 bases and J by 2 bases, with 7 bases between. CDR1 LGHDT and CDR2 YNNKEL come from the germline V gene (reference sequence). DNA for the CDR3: TGTGCCAGCAGCCATAGGGGGACTAATGAAAAACTGTTTTTT. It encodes CASSHRGTNEKLFF.

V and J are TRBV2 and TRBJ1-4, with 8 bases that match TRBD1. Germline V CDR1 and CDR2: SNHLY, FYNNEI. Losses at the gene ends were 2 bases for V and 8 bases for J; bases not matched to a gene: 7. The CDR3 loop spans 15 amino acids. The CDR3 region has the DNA TGTGCCAGCAGTGAAACAGGACAGGGTGGAGAAAAACTGTTTTTT. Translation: CASSETGQGGEKLFF. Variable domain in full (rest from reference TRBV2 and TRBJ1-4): EPEVTQTPSHQVTQMGQEVILRCVPISNHLYFYWYRQILGQKVEFLVSFYNNEISEKSEIFDDQFSVERPDGSNFTLKIRSTKLEDSAMYFCASSETGQGGEKLFFGSGTQLSVL.

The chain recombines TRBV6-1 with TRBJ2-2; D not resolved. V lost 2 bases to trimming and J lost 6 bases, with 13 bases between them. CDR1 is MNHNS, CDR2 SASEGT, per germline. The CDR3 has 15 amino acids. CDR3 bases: TGTGCCAGCAGTGAAAGATGGGTTCGGGCCGGGGAGCTGTTTTTT. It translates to CASSERWVRAGELFF.

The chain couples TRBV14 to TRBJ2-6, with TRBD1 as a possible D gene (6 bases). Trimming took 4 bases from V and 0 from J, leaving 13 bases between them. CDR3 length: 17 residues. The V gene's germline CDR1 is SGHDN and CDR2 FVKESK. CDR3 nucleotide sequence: TGTGCCAGCAGCCCCCTGGACAGCTACTCTGGGGCCAACGTCCTGACTTTC. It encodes CASSPLDSYSGANVLTF.